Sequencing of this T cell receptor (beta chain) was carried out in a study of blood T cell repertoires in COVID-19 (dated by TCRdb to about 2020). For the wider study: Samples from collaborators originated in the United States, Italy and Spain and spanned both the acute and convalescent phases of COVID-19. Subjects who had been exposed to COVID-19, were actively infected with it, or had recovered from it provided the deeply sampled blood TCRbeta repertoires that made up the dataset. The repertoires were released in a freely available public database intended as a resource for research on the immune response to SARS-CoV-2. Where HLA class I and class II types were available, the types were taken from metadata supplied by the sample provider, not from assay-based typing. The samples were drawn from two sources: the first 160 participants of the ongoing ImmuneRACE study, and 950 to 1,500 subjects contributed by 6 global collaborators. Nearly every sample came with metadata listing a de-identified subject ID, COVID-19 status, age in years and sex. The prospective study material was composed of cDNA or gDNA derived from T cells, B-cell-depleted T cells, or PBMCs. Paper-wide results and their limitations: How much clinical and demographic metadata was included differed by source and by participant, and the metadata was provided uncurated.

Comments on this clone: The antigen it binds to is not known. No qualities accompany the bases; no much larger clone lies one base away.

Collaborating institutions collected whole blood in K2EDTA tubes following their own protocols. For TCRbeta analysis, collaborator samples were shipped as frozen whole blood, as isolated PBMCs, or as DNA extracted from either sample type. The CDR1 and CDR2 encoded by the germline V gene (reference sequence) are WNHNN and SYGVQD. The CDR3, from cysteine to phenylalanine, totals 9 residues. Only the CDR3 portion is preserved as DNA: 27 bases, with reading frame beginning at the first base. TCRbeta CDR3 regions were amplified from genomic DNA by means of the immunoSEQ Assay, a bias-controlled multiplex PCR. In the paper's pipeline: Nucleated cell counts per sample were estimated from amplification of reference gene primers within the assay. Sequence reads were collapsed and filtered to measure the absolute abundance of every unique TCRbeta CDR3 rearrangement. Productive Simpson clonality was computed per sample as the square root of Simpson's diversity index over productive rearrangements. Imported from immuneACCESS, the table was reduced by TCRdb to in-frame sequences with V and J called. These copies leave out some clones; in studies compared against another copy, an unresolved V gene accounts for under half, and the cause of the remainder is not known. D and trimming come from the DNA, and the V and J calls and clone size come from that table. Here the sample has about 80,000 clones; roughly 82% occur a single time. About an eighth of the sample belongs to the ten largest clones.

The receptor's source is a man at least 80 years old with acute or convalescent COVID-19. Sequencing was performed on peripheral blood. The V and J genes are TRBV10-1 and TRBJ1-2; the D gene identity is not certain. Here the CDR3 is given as CAPGYGYTF. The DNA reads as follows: TGCGCTCCAGGTTATGGCTACACCTTC.